What follows is one TCR beta chain and its context. Its matching antigen is unknown. This specimen belongs to a study of PD-1 blockade in classical Hodgkin lymphoma. Described time point: cycle 4 day 1 (C4D1), after 5 to 7 weeks of nivolumab. Following autologous stem cell transplantation, relapse occurred in every patient, and exposure to brentuximab vedotin varied. In germline, CDR1 is LNHNV, CDR2 YYDKDF (reference sequence). Trimming took 0 bases from V and 1 from J, leaving 10 bases between them. This CDR3 contains 16 residues. Study findings and constraints: Those starting nivolumab under 1 year post-ASCT were excluded.

The assay was immunoSEQ multiplex PCR, and TCRdb's table has in-frame clones only and misses some. The sample contains 46,000 or so clones, around 80% of which appear only once. Sequenced here: peripheral blood mononuclear cells (PBMCs), sampled before the fourth cycle of nivolumab. The receptor's source is a human donor with classical Hodgkin lymphoma. The chain joins TRBV15 to TRBJ1-3; D ambiguous. The CDR3 DNA reads TGTGCCACCAGCAGAGATCACGGGCGGTCTGGAAACACCATATATTTT. Translating gives CATSRDHGRSGNTIYF.